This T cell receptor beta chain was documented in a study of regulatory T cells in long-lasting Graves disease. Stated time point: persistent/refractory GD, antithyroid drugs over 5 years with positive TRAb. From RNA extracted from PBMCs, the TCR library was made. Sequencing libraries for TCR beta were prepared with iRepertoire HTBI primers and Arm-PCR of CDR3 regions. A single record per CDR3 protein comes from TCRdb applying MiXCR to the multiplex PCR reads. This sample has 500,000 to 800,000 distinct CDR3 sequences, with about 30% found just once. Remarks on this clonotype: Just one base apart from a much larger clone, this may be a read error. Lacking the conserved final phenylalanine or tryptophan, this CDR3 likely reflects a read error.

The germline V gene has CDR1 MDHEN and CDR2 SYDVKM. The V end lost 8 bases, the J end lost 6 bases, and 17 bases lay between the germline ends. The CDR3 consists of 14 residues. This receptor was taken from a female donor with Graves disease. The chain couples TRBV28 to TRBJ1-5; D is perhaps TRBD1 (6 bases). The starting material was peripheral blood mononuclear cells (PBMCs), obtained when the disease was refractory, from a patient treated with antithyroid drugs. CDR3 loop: CASQKGGAGQPQHS. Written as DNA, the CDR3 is TGTGCCAGCCAAAAAGGGGGAGCGGGTCAGCCCCAGCATTCT.